The 27 T cell receptor beta chains given below trace back to one sample, sequenced in a study of T cells in Graves' hyperthyroidism and ophthalmopathy (dated by TCRdb to between 2018 and 2021). The method behind the library was multiplex PCR. The listed sequencing device is Illumina HiSeq 2000. The TCR beta CDR3 regions were amplified from RNA transcripts. For the first round of RT-PCR on the TCR CDR3, the HTBI primer set was used together with the Qiagen OneStep RT-PCR kit. TCRdb trimmed the raw reads at Q25, called clones with MiXCR and kept productive beta chains. Merged by CDR3 protein, the rows form single entries marked with the most common genes and DNA. This sample lists under 700,000 distinct CDR3 sequences; 40% to 55% were detected once. The ten largest clonotypes hold 8% to 8.5% of the sample. Sequencing was performed on peripheral blood or thyroid tissue (not recorded which). The receptors derive from a woman aged 18 to 35 with Graves' hyperthyroidism. Donor details come from another sample of the same person, matched by shared clones.

This sequence joins TRBV2 and TRBJ2-5, with D maybe TRBD1 (6 bases). V lost 11 bases and J 5 bases, leaving 21 bases between the germline ends. The length of the CDR3 is 14 residues. Looked up from germline, CDR1 is SNHLY and CDR2 is FYNNEI. In DNA, the CDR3 is TGTGCCCGAGCCTGGGCAGGGGAGATGGAGACCCAGTACTTC. Protein product: CARAWAGEMETQYF.

This chain links TRBV9 with TRBJ1-5; D ambiguous. V shed 3 bases and J shed 3 bases, with 13 bases lying between them. The CDR3 sequence is 15 residues long. Germline values: CDR1 SGDLS, CDR2 YYNGEE. This chain's CDR3 is CASSEGTGDNQPQHF. The CDR3 region has the DNA TGTGCCAGCAGCGAAGGAACGGGAGACAATCAGCCCCAGCATTTT. Looking up the rest from reference TRBV9 and TRBJ1-5 gives the full variable domain: DSGVTQTPKHLITATGQRVTLRCSPRSGDLSVYWYQQSLDQGLQFLIQYYNGEERAKGNILERFSAQQFPDLHSELNLSSLELGDSALYFCASSEGTGDNQPQHFGDGTRLSIL.

This clonotype came up a few times. The V gene is TRBV19, the J gene TRBJ2-7, with TRBD2 identical over 10 bases. With V trimmed by 5 bases and J by 6 bases, 10 bases remained unmatched. CDR3 length: 15 residues. From germline, CDR1 is LNHDA and CDR2 SQIVND (reference sequence). In nucleotides, the CDR3 is TGTGCCAGTAGTGTGGGGGCTAGCGGGAGCCTCGAGCAGTACTTC. It is translated as CASSVGASGSLEQYF.

The rearrangement uses TRBV7-9 and TRBJ1-5; D ambiguous. Germline lookup yields CDR1 SEHNR and CDR2 FQNEAQ (reference sequence). The V gene lost 3 bases and the J gene lost 4 bases, with 7 bases spanning the gap. CDR3 size: 13 residues. CDR3 DNA sequence: TGTGCCAGCAGCTTTTACGGGAATCAGCCCCAGCATTTT. Its translation is CASSFYGNQPQHF.

CDR3 amino acids: CASSIINEQFF. Written as DNA, the CDR3 is TGCGCCAGCAGCATAATTAATGAGCAGTTCTTC. V and J are TRBV5-1 and TRBJ2-1; D uncertain. Germline V CDR1 and CDR2: SGHRS, YFSETQ. This CDR3 comprises 11 residues. V gave up 4 bases and J gave up 7 bases, with 6 bases separating them.

A remark on this clonotype: An end of the junction does not agree with germline; a read error may underlie this. V and J are TRBV29-1 and TRBJ2-2, with TRBD1 matching over 9 bases. The length of the CDR3 is 15 residues. Germline V gene lookup returns CDR1 SQVTM and CDR2 ANQGSEA. CDR3 coding DNA: TGCAGCGTCGCCTATGGGACAGGGATTACCGAGGAGCTGTTTTTT. It is translated as CSVAYGTGITEELFF.

Worth noting for this clonotype: Germline is not matched at one junction end, which may reflect a read error. The chain couples TRBV2 to TRBJ1-4, with 12 bases matching TRBD1. The CDR3 runs 14 residues. Germline V lookup: CDR1 SNHLY, CDR2 FYNNEI. The chain's CDR3 is CTSRDRGRDEKLFF. The CDR3 DNA follows: TGTACCAGCAGGGACAGGGGGCGGGATGAAAAACTGTTTTTT.

This clonotype has a handful of counts. The chain couples TRBV5-1 to TRBJ1-2, with 7 nucleotides matching TRBD1. This CDR3 comprises 14 residues. The germline V gene has CDR1 SGHRS and CDR2 YFSETQ. Losses at the gene ends were 0 bases for V and 6 bases for J; bases not matched to a gene: 5. The CDR3 DNA reads as TGCGCCAGCAGCTTGGCCGTTACAGGGGATGGCTACACCTTC. It encodes CASSLAVTGDGYTF.

This clonotype came up many times. The rearrangement links TRBV29-1 to TRBJ2-7; D is possibly TRBD2 (6 bases). The V end was cut by 7 bases, the J end by 5 bases, with 18 bases between. Looked up from germline, CDR1 is SQVTM and CDR2 is ANQGSEA. The CDR3 loop spans 13 amino acids. The CDR3 is CSAGKEGTHEQYF. CDR3 bases: TGCAGCGCGGGGAAGGAGGGTACCCACGAGCAGTACTTC.

This chain links TRBV7-2 with TRBJ1-6; weak D call: TRBD1 (5 bases). The CDR3 runs 14 residues. Per germline, CDR1 SGHTA and CDR2 FQGNSA. Between the trimmed V and J ends, which lost 3 bases and 9 bases, there was a span of 12 bases. The CDR3 DNA reads as TGTGCCAGCAGCTTTGGGGGTTTAGGTTCACCCCTCCACTTT. It codes for CASSFGGLGSPLHF.

The J gene is TRBJ2-7, the V gene TRBV5-1; D is perhaps TRBD2 (6 bases). The V end lost 2 bases, the J end lost 9 bases, and 18 bases lay between the germline ends. CDR3 length: 14 residues. Germline CDR1 reads SGHRS; CDR2 reads YFSETQ. The CDR3 nucleotides read TGCGCCAGCAGCTTTTCCCGGGACTCTCTTTCGCAGTACTTC. Protein product: CASSFSRDSLSQYF.

The J gene is TRBJ1-2, the V gene TRBV7-9; D gene uncertain. The CDR3 sequence is 13 residues long. Germline V gene sequence: CDR1 SEHNR, CDR2 FQNEAQ (reference sequence). The V and J ends lost 6 bases and 6 bases respectively, with 14 bases between them. CDR3 bases: TGTGCCAGCAGGTTATCGGTAACCCATGGCTACACCTTC. Amino acid sequence: CASRLSVTHGYTF.

The V and J genes are TRBV7-9 and TRBJ1-6; no firm D call. Germline V CDR1 and CDR2: SEHNR, FQNEAQ (reference sequence). The germline V and J ends were trimmed by 5 bases and 5 bases, with 19 bases remaining between them. CDR3 size: 17 residues. CDR3 DNA: TGTGCCAGCAGCCAAGATTCGGCCTCTTGGGATAATTCACCCCTCCACTTT. Residues: CASSQDSASWDNSPLHF.

This chain connects TRBV2 to TRBJ1-6; a weak D match, TRBD1 (6 bases). Trimming pared 6 bases from V and 10 bases from J, leaving 19 bases between. Per germline, CDR1 SNHLY and CDR2 FYNNEI. The CDR3 contains 15 residues. CDR3 DNA: TGTGCCAGCAGCTTCGCCAGGGGTCAGGGGTCACCCCTCCACTTT. It codes for CASSFARGQGSPLHF.

V usage is TRBV29-1 and J usage is TRBJ1-2; D not resolved. This CDR3 has 11 amino acids. Germline V CDR1 and CDR2: SQVTM, ANQGSEA. Trimming removed 7 bases at V and 10 bases at J, with 16 bases between. The CDR3 region is CSDPGVSIYTF. The CDR3 nucleotides are TGCAGCGACCCGGGTGTTAGCATCTACACCTTC.

The chain uses TRBV20-1 and TRBJ1-2, with D perhaps TRBD1 (5 bases). CDR3 length: 16 amino acids. Germline lookup yields CDR1 DFQATT and CDR2 SNEGSKA (reference sequence). Trimming took off 0 bases at V and 8 bases at J, with 22 bases between the two ends. DNA for the CDR3: TGCAGTGCTAGAGAGATTGGCCCGGGACCGCGATTCGGCTACACCTTC. This sequence encodes CSAREIGPGPRFGYTF.

This clonotype was seen ten or more times. The chain couples TRBV14 to TRBJ2-7, with 7 bases fitting TRBD2. There are 15 residues in the CDR3. V dropped 4 bases and J dropped 5; count of bases not matched to a gene: 11. CDR1 and CDR2 (germline): SGHDN, FVKESK. The DNA for the CDR3 is TGTGCCAGCAGCCGCCCCGGACTCGCGGGAGACGAGCAGTACTTC. The encoded protein is CASSRPGLAGDEQYF.

The chain links TRBV19 to TRBJ2-2; 12 nucleotides align to TRBD2. The CDR3 sequence is 18 residues long. Trimming cost V 0 bases and J 4 bases; bases outside gene matches: 6. Germline values: CDR1 LNHDA, CDR2 SQIVND (reference sequence). CDR3 sequence reads: CASSIESLGLAGTGELFF. The CDR3 coding sequence is TGTGCCAGTAGTATAGAGTCCCTGGGACTAGCGGGCACCGGGGAGCTGTTTTTT.

In this sample, this clonotype turned up a few times. The chain recombines TRBV6-5 with TRBJ1-2, with 9 bases aligning to TRBD1. This CDR3 has 16 residues. The germline CDR1 and CDR2 sequences are MNHEY and SVGAGI. Trimming at V came to 0 bases and at J to 1 base, leaving 3 bases not matched to a gene. In nucleotides, the CDR3 is TGTGCCAGCAGTTACTCGGTGACAGGGGGTAACTATGGCTACACCTTC. This codes for CASSYSVTGGNYGYTF.

Comments on this clonotype: The germline gene is not matched at one end of the junction; a read error may be the cause. The rearrangement joins TRBV10-3 to TRBJ2-7; TRBD2 agrees at 13 bases. CDR1 and CDR2 (germline): ENHRY, SYGVKD. This CDR3 is 18 amino acids long. The CDR3 DNA follows: TGTGTCATCAGTGACCGATGGACTAGCGGGAGTGGCGCCCACGAGCAGTACTTC. This translates into CVISDRWTSGSGAHEQYF.

To note about this clonotype: An end of the junction differs from the germline gene, which may be a read error. This chain uses TRBV24-1 with TRBJ2-7; TRBD1 matches at 7 bases. The CDR3 is made up of 14 amino acids. CDR1 is KGHDR, CDR2 SFDVKD, per germline. CDR3 in DNA: TGTGCCAGCAGTTTCCTAGGGGGCGTCAACGAGCAGTACTTC. It codes for CASSFLGGVNEQYF.

There are a few counts of this clonotype. CDR3 nucleotides: TGTGCCAGCAGTGAGATAGGGTACCAAGAGACCCAGTACTTC. It yields the protein CASSEIGYQETQYF. The V gene is TRBV2, the J gene TRBJ2-5; D not certain. This CDR3 has 14 amino acids. V dropped 3 bases and J dropped 0 bases, with 8 bases sitting between them. Germline CDR1 and CDR2: SNHLY and FYNNEI.

In this sample, this clonotype turned up many times. J is TRBJ2-7 and V is TRBV29-1; possibly TRBD2 for D (5 bases). The germline V gene has CDR1 SQVTM and CDR2 ANQGSEA. V lost 0 bases to trimming and J lost 5 bases, with 17 bases between them. The CDR3 runs 15 residues. As DNA, the CDR3 is TGCAGCGTTGAAGATGAAAGGGAGAGGAGCGACGAGCAGTACTTC. Its protein product is CSVEDERERSDEQYF.

The chain has TRBV7-3 and TRBJ2-5; 10 positions match TRBD2. The V gene's germline CDR1 is SGHTA and CDR2 FQGTGA. The CDR3 length is 15 residues. J lost 2 bases, V lost 5 bases, and 5 bases had no gene match. The CDR3 nucleotides are TGTGCCAGCAGCAGAGCGGGAGGGACTCAAGAGACCCAGTACTTC. It yields the protein CASSRAGGTQETQYF.

With regard to this clonotype: The junction and the germline gene differ at one end; a read error may be behind it. This sequence joins TRBV2 and TRBJ1-2; possible D gene TRBD1, 5 bases. From germline, CDR1 is SNHLY and CDR2 FYNNEI. This CDR3 has 16 amino acids. CDR3 sequence reads: CAISGAGRGRVHGYTF. DNA for the CDR3: TGTGCCATCAGTGGGGCCGGGAGAGGGAGAGTTCATGGCTACACCTTC.

This clonotype was seen just once. This chain connects TRBV5-1 to TRBJ1-5; D unclear. V lost 7 bases, J lost 3 bases, and 17 bases lay in between. Germline CDR1 SGHRS, CDR2 YFSETQ. The CDR3 is made up of 15 amino acids. The CDR3 bases are TGCGCCAGCGGCCTGTGGGTTTTGGACAATCAGCCCCAGCATTTT. It translates to CASGLWVLDNQPQHF.

The chain recombines TRBV2 with TRBJ2-5; either TRBD1 or TRBD2 may fit D (7 bases each). The CDR3 loop spans 15 amino acids. Germline lookup yields CDR1 SNHLY and CDR2 FYNNEI. Trimming shortened V by 4 bases and J by 0 bases, and 12 bases separated the two germline ends. CDR3 region: CASSGGGQNQETQYF. The CDR3 DNA sequence: TGTGCCAGCAGTGGGGGGGGACAGAACCAAGAGACCCAGTACTTC.